This T cell receptor beta chain appears in the sequencing data of a study of T cell repertoires in cytomegalovirus infection. Overall study context: Researchers turned to recently identified HLA-C-restricted CMV epitopes as well as well-studied HLA-B-restricted ones. Matching HLA type, along with CMV infection, was indicated by public TCR beta signatures.

To note about this clonotype: Its antigen remains unidentified.

General study points: Within the response measured ex vivo, HLA-C-restricted CMV-specific TCR beta clonotypes were dominant. Totalled public TCR beta family frequency picked out people who carried CMV plus the relevant HLA.

V lost 2 bases and J 11 bases, leaving 15 bases between the germline ends. The CDR3 is 13 residues long. Looked up from germline, CDR1 is LNHDA and CDR2 is SQIVND (reference sequence). A single record per CDR3 protein comes from TCRdb applying MiXCR to the reads. The sample lists roughly 570,000 distinct CDR3 sequences, around two fifths occurring once. This TCR was sampled from a human donor in good health (CMV status not recorded). Some clones in this sample may be carry-over from other donors' samples. The chain links TRBV19 to TRBJ1-1; D is unclear. Specimen: cultured PBMCs, collected from culture after CMV antigen stimulation. The CDR3, as DNA: TGTGCCAGTAGTATAAGCAGGTGGGATACTGCTTTCTTT. It translates to CASSISRWDTAFF.